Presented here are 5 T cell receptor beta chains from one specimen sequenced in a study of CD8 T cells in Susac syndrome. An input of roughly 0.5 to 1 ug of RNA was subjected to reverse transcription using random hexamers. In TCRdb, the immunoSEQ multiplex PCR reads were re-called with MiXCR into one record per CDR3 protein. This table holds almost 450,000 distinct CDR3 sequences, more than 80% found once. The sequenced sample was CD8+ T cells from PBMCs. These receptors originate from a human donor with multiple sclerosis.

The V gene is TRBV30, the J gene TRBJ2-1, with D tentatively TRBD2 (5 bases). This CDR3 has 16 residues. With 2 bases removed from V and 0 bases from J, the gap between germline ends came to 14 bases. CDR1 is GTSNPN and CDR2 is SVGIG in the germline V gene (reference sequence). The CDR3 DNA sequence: TGTGCCTGGAGTCCACTAGGAGCTGACTCCTACAATGAGCAGTTCTTC. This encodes CAWSPLGADSYNEQFF.

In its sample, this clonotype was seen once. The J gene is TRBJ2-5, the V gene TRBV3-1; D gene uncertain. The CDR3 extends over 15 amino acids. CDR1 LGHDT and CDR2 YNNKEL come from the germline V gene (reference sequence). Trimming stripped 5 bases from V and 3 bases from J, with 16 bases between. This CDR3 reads CASSLKEAVEETQYF. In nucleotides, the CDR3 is TGTGCCAGCAGCTTAAAAGAGGCAGTAGAAGAGACCCAGTACTTC.

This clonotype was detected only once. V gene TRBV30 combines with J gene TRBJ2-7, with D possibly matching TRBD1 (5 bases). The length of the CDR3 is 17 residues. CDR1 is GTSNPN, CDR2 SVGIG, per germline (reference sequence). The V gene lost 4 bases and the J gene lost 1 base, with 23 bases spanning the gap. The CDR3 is CAWNPPPRQYGSYEQYF. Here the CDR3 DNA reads TGTGCCTGGAACCCCCCCCCGCGACAGTACGGATCCTACGAGCAGTACTTC. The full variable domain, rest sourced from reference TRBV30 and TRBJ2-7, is SQTIHQWPATLVQPVGSPLSLECTVEGTSNPNLYWYRQAAGRGLQLLFYSVGIGQISSEVPQNLSASRPQDRQFILSSKKLLLSDSGFYLCAWNPPPRQYGSYEQYFGPGTRLTVT.

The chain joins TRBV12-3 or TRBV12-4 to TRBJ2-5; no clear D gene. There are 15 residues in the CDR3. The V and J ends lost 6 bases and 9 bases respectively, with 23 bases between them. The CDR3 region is CASSASDRSPLSQYF. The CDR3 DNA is TGTGCCAGCAGCGCCTCTGACCGTTCCCCCTTGTCCCAGTACTTC.

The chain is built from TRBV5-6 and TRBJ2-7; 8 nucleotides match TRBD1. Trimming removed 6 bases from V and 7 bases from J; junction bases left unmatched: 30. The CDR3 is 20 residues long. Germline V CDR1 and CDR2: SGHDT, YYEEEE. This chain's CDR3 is CASTRLNPRDRNIHPFEQYF. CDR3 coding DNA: TGTGCCAGCACTCGCCTGAACCCCAGGGACAGGAATATACACCCTTTTGAGCAGTACTTC.